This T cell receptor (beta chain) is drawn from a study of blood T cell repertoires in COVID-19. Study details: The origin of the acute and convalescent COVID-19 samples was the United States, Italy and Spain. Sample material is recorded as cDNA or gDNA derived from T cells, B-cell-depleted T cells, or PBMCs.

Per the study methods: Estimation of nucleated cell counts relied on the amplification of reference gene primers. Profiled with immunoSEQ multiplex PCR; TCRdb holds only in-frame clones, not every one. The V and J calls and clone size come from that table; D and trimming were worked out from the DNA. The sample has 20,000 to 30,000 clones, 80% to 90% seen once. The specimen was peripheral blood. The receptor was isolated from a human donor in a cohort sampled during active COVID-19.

The CDR3 sequence is CASSLQGSYNSPLHF. The CDR3 DNA sequence: TGTGCCAGCAGTTTGCAGGGATCCTATAATTCACCCCTCCACTTT. The chain joins TRBV28 to TRBJ1-6; tentative D call: TRBD1 (5 bases). CDR1 is MDHEN and CDR2 is SYDVKM in the germline V gene. This CDR3 region has 15 residues. The germline V and J ends were trimmed by 3 bases and 1 base, with 7 bases remaining between them.